This T cell receptor (beta chain) derives from a study of blood T cell repertoires in COVID-19. Overall study context: The origin of the acute and convalescent COVID-19 samples was the United States, Italy and Spain.

This table comes from immunoSEQ multiplex PCR, and its TCRdb copy is limited to in-frame clones, with some not included. This sample has 300,000 to 450,000 clones, with about 85% found just once. Germline values: CDR1 LNHDA, CDR2 SQIVND (reference sequence). The V gene end was trimmed by 1 base and the J gene end by 9 bases; junction bases not matched to a gene: 2. The CDR3 loop spans 13 amino acids. The material sequenced was peripheral blood. The chain links TRBV19 to TRBJ1-1, with 10 positions matching TRBD1. The receptor was isolated from a woman younger than 35 with acute or convalescent COVID-19. CDR3 sequence reads: CASSIGQGAKAFF. The DNA for the CDR3 is TGTGCCAGTAGTATAGGACAGGGGGCGAAAGCTTTCTTT. Full variable domain (outside the CDR3, taken from reference TRBV19 and TRBJ1-1): DGGITQSPKYLFRKEGQNVTLSCEQNLNHDAMYWYRQDPGQGLRLIYYSQIVNDFQKGDIAEGYSVSREKKESFPLTVTSAQKNPTAFYLCASSIGQGAKAFFGQGTRLTVV.